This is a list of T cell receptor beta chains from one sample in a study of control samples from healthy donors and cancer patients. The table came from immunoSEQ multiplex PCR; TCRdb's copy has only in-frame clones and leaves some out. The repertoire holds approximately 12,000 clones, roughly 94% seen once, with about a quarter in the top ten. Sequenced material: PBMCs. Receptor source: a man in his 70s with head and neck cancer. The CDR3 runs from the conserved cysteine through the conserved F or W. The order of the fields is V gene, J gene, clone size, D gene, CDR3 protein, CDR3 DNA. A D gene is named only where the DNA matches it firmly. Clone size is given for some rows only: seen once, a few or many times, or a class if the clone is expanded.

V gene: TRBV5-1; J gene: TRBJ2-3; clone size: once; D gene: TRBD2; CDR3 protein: CASSLRTSGTDTQYF; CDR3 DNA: TGCGCCAGCAGCTTGCGGACTAGCGGCACAGATACGCAGTATTTT
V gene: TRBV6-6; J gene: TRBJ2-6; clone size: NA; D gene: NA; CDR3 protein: CASREGPSGANVLTF; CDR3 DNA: TGTGCCAGCAGGGAGGGACCTTCTGGGGCCAACGTCCTGACTTTC
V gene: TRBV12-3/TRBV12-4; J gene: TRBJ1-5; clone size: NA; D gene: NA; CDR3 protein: CASSQTGNQPQHF; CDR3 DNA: TGTGCCAGCAGCCAGACCGGTAATCAGCCCCAGCATTTT
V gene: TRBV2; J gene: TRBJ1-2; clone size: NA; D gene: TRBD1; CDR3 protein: CASTDPGTGTYGYTF; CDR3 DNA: TGTGCCAGCACTGATCCTGGGACAGGGACCTATGGCTACACCTTC
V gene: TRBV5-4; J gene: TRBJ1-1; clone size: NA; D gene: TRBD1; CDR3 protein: CASSFLQTGETEAFF; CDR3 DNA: TGTGCCAGCAGCTTCCTGCAGACAGGGGAGACTGAAGCTTTCTTT
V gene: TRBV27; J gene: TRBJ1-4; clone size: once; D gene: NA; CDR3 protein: CASSFRPREVLGEKLFF; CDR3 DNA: TGTGCCAGCAGTTTTCGTCCGAGGGAAGTGCTCGGTGAAAAACTGTTTTTT
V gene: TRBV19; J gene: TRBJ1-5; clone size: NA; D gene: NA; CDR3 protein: CASSIIVGNQPQHF; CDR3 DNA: TGTGCCAGTAGTATTATCGTGGGCAATCAGCCCCAGCATTTT
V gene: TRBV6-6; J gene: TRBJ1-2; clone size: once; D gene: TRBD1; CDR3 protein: CASSPGTANYGYTF; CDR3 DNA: TGTGCCAGCAGTCCCGGGACAGCTAACTATGGCTACACCTTC
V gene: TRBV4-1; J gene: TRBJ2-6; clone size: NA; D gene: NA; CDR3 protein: CASSQDLFPQGGSGANVLTF; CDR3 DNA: TGCGCCAGCAGCCAAGATCTTTTTCCCCAGGGGGGATCTGGGGCCAACGTCCTGACTTTC
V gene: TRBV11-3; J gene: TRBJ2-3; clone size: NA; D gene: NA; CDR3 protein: CASSSDGGTDTQYF; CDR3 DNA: TGTGCCAGCAGCTCTGATGGAGGCACAGATACGCAGTATTTT
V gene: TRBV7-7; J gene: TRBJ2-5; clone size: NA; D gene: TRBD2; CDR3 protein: CASSLAPVGRLAGGQETQYF; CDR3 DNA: TGTGCCAGCAGCTTAGCGCCTGTGGGACGACTAGCGGGGGGTCAAGAGACCCAGTACTTC
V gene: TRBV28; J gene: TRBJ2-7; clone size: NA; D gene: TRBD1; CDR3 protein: CASSSGQGSDEQYF; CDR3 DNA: TGTGCCAGCAGTTCCGGACAGGGGTCTGACGAGCAGTACTTC
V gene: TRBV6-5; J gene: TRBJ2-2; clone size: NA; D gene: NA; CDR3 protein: CASRHTPGAGELFF; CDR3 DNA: TGTGCCAGCAGGCATACTCCAGGGGCCGGGGAGCTGTTTTTT
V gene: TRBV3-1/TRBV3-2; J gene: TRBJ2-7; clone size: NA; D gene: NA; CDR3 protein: CASSRTQSRSSPYEQYF; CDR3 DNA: TGTGCCAGCAGCCGAACTCAGAGCAGGTCCTCCCCCTACGAGCAGTACTTC
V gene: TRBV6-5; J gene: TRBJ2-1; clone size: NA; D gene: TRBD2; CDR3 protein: CAGVSGSINEQFF; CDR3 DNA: TGTGCCGGGGTAAGCGGGAGTATAAATGAGCAGTTCTTC
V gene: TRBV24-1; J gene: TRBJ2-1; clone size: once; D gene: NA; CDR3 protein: CATSDRMRAREHSYNEQFF; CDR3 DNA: TGTGCCACCAGTGACCGGATGAGGGCTAGAGAACACTCCTACAATGAGCAGTTCTTC
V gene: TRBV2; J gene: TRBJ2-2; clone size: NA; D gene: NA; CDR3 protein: CASTTSRIGELFF; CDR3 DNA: TGTGCCAGCACCACCTCTCGGATCGGGGAGCTGTTTTTT
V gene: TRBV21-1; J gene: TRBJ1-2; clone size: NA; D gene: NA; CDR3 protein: CASSKGRRAQGAYGYTF; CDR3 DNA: TGTGCCAGCAGCAAAGGCCGTCGAGCGCAGGGGGCCTATGGCTACACCTTC
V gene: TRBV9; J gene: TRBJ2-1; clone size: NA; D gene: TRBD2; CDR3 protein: CASRVGGSSYNEQFF; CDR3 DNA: TGTGCCAGCAGGGTCGGCGGGAGCTCCTACAATGAGCAGTTCTTC
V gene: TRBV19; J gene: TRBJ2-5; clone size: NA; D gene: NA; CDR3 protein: CASSIEGAGVAQYF; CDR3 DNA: TGTGCCAGTAGTATAGAAGGGGCCGGGGTGGCCCAGTACTTC
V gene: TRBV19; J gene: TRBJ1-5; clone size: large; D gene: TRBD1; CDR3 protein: CASSPGQHSNQPQHF; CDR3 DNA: TGTGCCAGTAGCCCGGGACAGCATAGCAATCAGCCCCAGCATTTT
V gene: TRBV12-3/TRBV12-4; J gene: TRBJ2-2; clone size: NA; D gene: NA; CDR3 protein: CASSFVAGELFF; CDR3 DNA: TGTGCCAGCAGTTTCGTAGCCGGGGAGCTGTTTTTT
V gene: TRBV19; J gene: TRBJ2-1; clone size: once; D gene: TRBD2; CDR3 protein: CASSTPGAGGFGEQFF; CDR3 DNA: TGTGCCAGTAGTACCCCGGGAGCGGGGGGGTTCGGAGAGCAGTTCTTC
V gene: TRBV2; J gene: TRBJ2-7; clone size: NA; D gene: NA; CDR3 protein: CASTLLRTYEQYF; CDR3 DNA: TGTGCCAGCACCCTACTCAGAACCTACGAGCAGTACTTC
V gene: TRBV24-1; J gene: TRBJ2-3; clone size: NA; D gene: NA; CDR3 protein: CATSPPSDRPRRNTQYF; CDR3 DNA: TGTGCCACCAGTCCTCCCTCGGACAGACCGCGTCGGAATACGCAGTATTTT
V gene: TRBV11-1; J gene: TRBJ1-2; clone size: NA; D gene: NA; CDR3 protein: CASSLAPGIYGYTF; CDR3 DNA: TGTGCCAGCAGCTTAGCCCCAGGCATTTATGGCTACACCTTC
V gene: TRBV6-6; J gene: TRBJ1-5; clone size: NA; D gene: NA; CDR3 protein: CASKEGKQPQHF; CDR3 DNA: TGTGCCAGCAAGGAAGGGAAGCAGCCCCAGCATTTT